This T cell receptor beta chain was captured by sequencing in a study of T-cell reconstitution after alpha-beta-depleted transplantation in children. Points from the study as a whole: Reportedly, only several hundred clones from non-depleted graft cells drove alpha-beta T-cell counts at about two months. It was newly produced T cells that mostly accounted for T-cell counts and diversity one year after transplant.

The CDR3 consists of 11 residues. The ends were cut back, 6 bases at V and 14 bases at J, with 14 bases in the middle. To note about this clonotype: The antigen remains unidentified.

Unique molecular identifiers were incorporated into the prepared TCRbeta library. TCRdb redid the calling of the PCR reads with MiXCR, one entry per CDR3 protein. The table records about 980,000 distinct CDR3 sequences, roughly 31% of them present only once. The V gene is TRBV12-3 or TRBV12-4, the J gene TRBJ1-3; D remains ambiguous. The receptor's source is a boy younger than two who had a stem cell transplant for SCID, so the T cells may come from the graft donor. The source was PBMCs, mostly from graft donor cells, collected 360 days after TCRalphabeta/CD19-depleted stem cell transplant. CDR3 loop: CASSSRQALYF. The CDR3 DNA reads as TGTGCCAGCAGCTCGCGTCAGGCCCTATATTTT.